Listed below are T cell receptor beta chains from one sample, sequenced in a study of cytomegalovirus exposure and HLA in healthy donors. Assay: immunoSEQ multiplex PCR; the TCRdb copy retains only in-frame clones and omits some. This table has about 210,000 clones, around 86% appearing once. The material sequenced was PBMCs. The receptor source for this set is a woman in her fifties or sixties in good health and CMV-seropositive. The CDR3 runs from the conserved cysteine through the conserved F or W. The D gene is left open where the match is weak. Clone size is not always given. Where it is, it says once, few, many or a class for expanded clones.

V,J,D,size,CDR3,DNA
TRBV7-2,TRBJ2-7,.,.,CASSHGQSYEQYF,TGTGCCAGCAGCCACGGACAGAGTTACGAGCAGTACTTC
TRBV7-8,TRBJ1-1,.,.,CASSLSGNTEAFF,TGTGCCAGCAGCTTATCAGGGAATACTGAAGCTTTCTTT
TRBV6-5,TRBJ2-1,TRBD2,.,CASKLAGGAYNEQFF,TGTGCCAGCAAACTAGCGGGGGGGGCCTACAATGAGCAGTTCTTC
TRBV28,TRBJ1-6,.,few,CASSLGGYGGNNSPLHF,TGTGCCAGCAGTTTAGGGGGTTATGGGGGGAATAATTCACCCCTCCACTTT
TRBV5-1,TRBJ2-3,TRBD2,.,CASSKGRGTSGPAGTQYF,TGCGCCAGCAGCAAAGGTCGGGGGACTAGCGGGCCCGCGGGGACGCAGTATTTT
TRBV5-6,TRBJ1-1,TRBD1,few,CASSYNRGRDTEAFF,TGTGCCAGCAGCTACAACAGGGGGCGGGACACTGAAGCTTTCTTT
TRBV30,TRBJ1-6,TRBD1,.,CAWRSRGDSPLHF,TGTGCCTGGAGAAGCAGGGGGGATTCACCCCTCCACTTT
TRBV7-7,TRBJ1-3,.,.,CASSSGHDSGNTIYF,TGTGCCAGCAGCTCCGGACACGACTCTGGAAACACCATATATTTT
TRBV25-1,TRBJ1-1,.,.,CASSDRQAFF,TGTGCCAGCAGTGACAGGCAAGCTTTCTTT
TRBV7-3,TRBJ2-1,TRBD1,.,CASSPGTGDYNEQFF,TGTGCCAGCAGTCCCGGAACAGGGGATTACAATGAGCAGTTCTTC
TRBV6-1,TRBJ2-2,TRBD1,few,CASSSDRDTGELFF,TGTGCCAGCAGCTCCGACAGGGACACCGGGGAGCTGTTTTTT
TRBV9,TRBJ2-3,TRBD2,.,CASSVGLAGGRTDTQYF,TGTGCCAGCAGCGTAGGGCTAGCGGGGGGGAGGACAGATACGCAGTATTTT
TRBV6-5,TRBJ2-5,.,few,CASRGAGEETQYF,TGTGCCAGCCGGGGGGCAGGGGAAGAGACCCAGTACTTC
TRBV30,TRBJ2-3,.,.,CAWSVVWGGTDTQYF,TGTGCCTGGAGTGTAGTGTGGGGAGGCACAGATACGCAGTATTTT
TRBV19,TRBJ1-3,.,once,CASSIPGTRRNTIYF,TGTGCCAGTAGTATCCCCGGGACTCGCCGAAACACCATATATTTT
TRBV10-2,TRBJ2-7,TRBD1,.,CASSERFGQGPYSYEQYF,TGCGCCAGCAGCGAAAGGTTCGGACAGGGACCCTACTCCTACGAGCAGTACTTC
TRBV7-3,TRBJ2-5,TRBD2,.,CASSLGGLAETQYF,TGTGCCAGCAGCTTAGGGGGACTAGCGGAGACCCAGTACTTC
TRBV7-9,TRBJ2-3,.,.,CASSSSEGTQYF,TGTGCCAGCAGCTCTTCGGAGGGTACGCAGTATTTT
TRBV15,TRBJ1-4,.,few,CATSRDLVSPNEKLFF,TGTGCCACCAGCAGAGATTTAGTTAGCCCAAATGAAAAACTGTTTTTT
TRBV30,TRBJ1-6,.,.,CAWSVRSVSPLHF,TGTGCCTGGAGTGTAAGGAGCGTATCACCCCTCCACTTT
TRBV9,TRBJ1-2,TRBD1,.,CASSLRDRGYGYTF,TGTGCCAGCAGCCTTAGGGACAGGGGTTATGGCTACACCTTC
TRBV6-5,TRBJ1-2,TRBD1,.,CASSYSDRGLDGYTF,TGTGCCAGCAGTTACTCCGACAGGGGGCTTGATGGCTACACCTTC
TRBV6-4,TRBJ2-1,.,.,CASSEGGGETNEQFF,TGTGCCAGCAGTGAGGGAGGGGGGGAGACCAATGAGCAGTTCTTC
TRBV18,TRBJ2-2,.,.,CASSPEGQDVNTGELFF,TGTGCCAGCTCACCAGAGGGACAAGATGTGAACACCGGGGAGCTGTTTTTT
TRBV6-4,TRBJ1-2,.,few,CASSDYSDRSGGYTF,TGTGCCAGCAGTGACTACTCCGACCGCTCAGGCGGCTACACCTTC
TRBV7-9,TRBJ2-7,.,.,CASSPGRTHEQYF,TGTGCCAGCAGCCCCGGCAGGACTCACGAGCAGTACTTC
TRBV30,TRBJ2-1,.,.,CAWSRGQRLNNEQFF,TGTGCCTGGAGTCGAGGACAACGCCTAAACAATGAGCAGTTCTTC
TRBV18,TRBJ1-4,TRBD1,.,CASSPGTGEAEKLFF,TGTGCCAGCTCACCAGGGACAGGGGAGGCCGAAAAACTGTTTTTT
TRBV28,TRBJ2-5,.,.,CASSFGVEETQYF,TGTGCCAGCAGTTTCGGGGTAGAAGAGACCCAGTACTTC
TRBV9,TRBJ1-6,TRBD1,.,CASSVGRDRNSPLHF,TGTGCCAGCAGCGTAGGTCGGGACAGAAATTCACCCCTCCACTTT
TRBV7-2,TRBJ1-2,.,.,CASTQGQFYGYTF,TGTGCCAGCACCCAGGGGCAGTTCTATGGCTACACCTTC
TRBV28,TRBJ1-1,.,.,CASTPGGATEAFF,TGTGCCAGCACCCCCGGGGGGGCGACTGAAGCTTTCTTT
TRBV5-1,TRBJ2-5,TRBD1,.,CASRYDRGTETQYF,TGCGCCAGCAGATATGACAGGGGGACGGAGACCCAGTACTTC
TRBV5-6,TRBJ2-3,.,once,CASSLDGDTQYF,TGTGCCAGCAGCTTGGACGGAGATACGCAGTATTTT
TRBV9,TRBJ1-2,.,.,CASSVFPGSFDGYTF,TGTGCCAGCAGCGTATTCCCAGGGTCATTCGATGGCTACACCTTC
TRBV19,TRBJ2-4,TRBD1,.,CASSFTGGFKNIQYF,TGTGCCAGTAGTTTTACAGGGGGCTTCAAAAACATTCAGTACTTC
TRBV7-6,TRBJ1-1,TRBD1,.,CASSLEGATEAFF,TGTGCCAGCAGCTTAGAGGGGGCTACCGAAGCTTTCTTT
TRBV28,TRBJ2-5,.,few,CASNGSPGEQETQYF,TGTGCCAGCAATGGGTCCCCCGGGGAGCAAGAGACCCAGTACTTC
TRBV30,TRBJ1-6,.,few,CAWSRQEDSPLHF,TGTGCCTGGAGTAGGCAGGAAGATTCACCCCTCCACTTT
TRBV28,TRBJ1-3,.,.,CASFRTGTGNTIYF,TGTGCCAGCTTCCGAACAGGGACTGGAAACACCATATATTTT
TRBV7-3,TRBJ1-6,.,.,CASSPHRESPLHF,TGTGCCAGCAGCCCCCACAGAGAATCACCCCTCCACTTT
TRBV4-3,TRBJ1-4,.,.,CASSQDLGSVINEKLFF,TGCGCCAGCAGCCAAGATCTCGGCAGCGTGATTAATGAAAAACTGTTTTTT
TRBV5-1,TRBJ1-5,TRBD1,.,CASSAGTGGDQPQHF,TGCGCCAGCAGCGCCGGGACAGGGGGTGATCAGCCCCAGCATTTT
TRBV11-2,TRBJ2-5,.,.,CASSTDRFQETQYF,TGTGCCAGCAGCACCGACAGGTTCCAAGAGACCCAGTACTTC
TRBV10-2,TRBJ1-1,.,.,CASIKAGVNTEAFF,TGCGCCAGCATTAAGGCAGGGGTGAACACTGAAGCTTTCTTT
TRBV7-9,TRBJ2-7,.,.,CASSSVSYEQYF,TGTGCCAGCAGCTCCGTTAGCTACGAGCAGTACTTC
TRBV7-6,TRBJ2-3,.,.,CASSAPAGGYTDTQYF,TGTGCCAGCAGCGCCCCTGCCGGGGGTTACACAGATACGCAGTATTTT
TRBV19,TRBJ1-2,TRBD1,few,CASRPGQINYGYTF,TGTGCCAGTAGGCCGGGACAGATTAACTATGGCTACACCTTC
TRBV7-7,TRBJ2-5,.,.,CASSSQPLRTGRVETQYF,TGTGCCAGCAGCTCCCAACCTCTCAGGACAGGGAGGGTGGAGACCCAGTACTTC
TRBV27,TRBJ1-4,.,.,CASSLGGVGEKLFF,TGTGCCAGCAGTTTAGGGGGGGTAGGGGAAAAACTGTTTTTT
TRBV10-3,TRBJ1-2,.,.,CAISDRVINYGYTF,TGTGCCATCAGTGACAGGGTAATCAACTATGGCTACACCTTC